Listed below are T cell receptor beta chains from one sample, sequenced in a study of T cell changes during pregnancy in multiple sclerosis. TCRdb keeps only in-frame clones here, not all; method: immunoSEQ multiplex PCR. The table includes around 130,000 clones, about 96% detected once. The input for sequencing was peripheral blood, taken after pregnancy. These receptors originate from a female donor with multiple sclerosis, enrolled in a pregnancy study. CDR3s include the opening cysteine and the closing phenylalanine or tryptophan. A D gene is named only where the DNA matches it firmly. The size field is filled for only some rows; it gives once, few, many or a size class.

CDR3nt: TGTGCCAGCAGCGTAGACACCGGGGAGCTGTTTTTT
CDR3aa: CASSVDTGELFF
v_gene: TRBV2
d_gene: -
abundance: -
j_gene: TRBJ2-2

CDR3nt: TGTGCCAGCAGTGATGGGGACTCCCCGAAGACCCAGTACTTC
CDR3aa: CASSDGDSPKTQYF
v_gene: TRBV5-4
d_gene: -
abundance: once
j_gene: TRBJ2-5

CDR3nt: TGTGCCAGCAGCCAACAGGGGAATCAGCCCCAGCATTTT
CDR3aa: CASSQQGNQPQHF
v_gene: TRBV7-8
d_gene: TRBD1
abundance: -
j_gene: TRBJ1-5

CDR3nt: TGTGCCAGCTCACCAAAGCTGGGCAGTACCCAAGAGACCCAGTACTTC
CDR3aa: CASSPKLGSTQETQYF
v_gene: TRBV18
d_gene: -
abundance: -
j_gene: TRBJ2-5

CDR3nt: TGTGCCAGCAGTCTTACCTTCCGAGGAACGCAGTATTTT
CDR3aa: CASSLTFRGTQYF
v_gene: TRBV6-5
d_gene: -
abundance: once
j_gene: TRBJ2-3

CDR3nt: TGTGCTAGTGGTTCATCACTCACCGGGGAGCTGTTTTTT
CDR3aa: CASGSSLTGELFF
v_gene: TRBV12-5
d_gene: -
abundance: -
j_gene: TRBJ2-2

CDR3nt: TGTGCCATCAGTGACCCCGAGACATCCCCAATAATCTACGAGCAGTACTTC
CDR3aa: CAISDPETSPIIYEQYF
v_gene: TRBV10-3
d_gene: -
abundance: -
j_gene: TRBJ2-7

CDR3nt: TGTGCCAGCAGCACGAGGGATTCTCTTAATGAAAAACTGTTTTTT
CDR3aa: CASSTRDSLNEKLFF
v_gene: TRBV5-8
d_gene: -
abundance: -
j_gene: TRBJ1-4

CDR3nt: TGTGCCACCAGCAGAGAGCCGGGCTACGAGCAGTACTTC
CDR3aa: CATSREPGYEQYF
v_gene: TRBV15
d_gene: -
abundance: -
j_gene: TRBJ2-7

CDR3nt: TGTGCCACCAGCAGAGATTTCATGGAGCAGTACTTC
CDR3aa: CATSRDFMEQYF
v_gene: TRBV15
d_gene: -
abundance: once
j_gene: TRBJ2-7

CDR3nt: TGTGCCAGCACCGAGGTGGGATACAGGTATAACACTGAAGCTTTCTTT
CDR3aa: CASTEVGYRYNTEAFF
v_gene: TRBV28
d_gene: -
abundance: -
j_gene: TRBJ1-1

CDR3nt: TGTGCCTGGACGGCAGGGGGCCCAGGTCAGCCCCAGCATTTT
CDR3aa: CAWTAGGPGQPQHF
v_gene: TRBV30
d_gene: TRBD1
abundance: -
j_gene: TRBJ1-5

CDR3nt: TGTGCCAGCAGCCGAACGGGACTTTACGAGACCCAGTACTTC
CDR3aa: CASSRTGLYETQYF
v_gene: TRBV7-2
d_gene: -
abundance: once
j_gene: TRBJ2-5